This T cell receptor delta chain stems from a study of gamma-delta chains in newborns, infants, children. TCRdb reran clone calling via CATT on the reads. This sample yields more than 3,000 delta-chain clones, of which over 9.5% are seen a single time; about 10% belongs to the top ten. In regard to this clone: A much larger clone differs from this one at a single base, so this may be a read error.

The CDR3 is 19 amino acids. Per the germline V gene, CDR1 is GEAIGNYY and CDR2 is EKD. The sample consisted of blood. This chain uses TRDV2 with TRDJ3; 7 nucleotides agree with TRDD3. This clonotype originated in a child who was a newborn, infant or young child, either healthy, febrile or measles-vaccinated (not recorded which). The DNA for the CDR3 is TGTGCCTGTGACACCTCTGGGGGCCCCCGCTCCTGGGACACCCGACAGACGTTTTTC. Translated: CACDTSGGPRSWDTRQTFF.